This is a list of T cell receptor beta chains from one sample in a study of blood T cells in healthy people across ages. TCRdb reprocessed the 5' RACE reads via MiXCR and lists one record per CDR3 protein. The profile shows over 700,000 distinct CDR3 sequences, approximately 25% of them singletons. The same data also contributed to another study, on T cells of mothers and their children.

The specimen was blood. Receptors were obtained from a boy aged 5-17 years in good health. The CDR3 runs from the conserved cysteine through the conserved F or W. A D gene is named only where the DNA matches it firmly. Clone size, where shown, is once, few, many, or a class for clones that have expanded.

J: TRBJ2-5; D: TRBD2; size: NA; V: TRBV4-3; DNA: TGCGCCAGCAGCCAAGGGACTAGCGTGGACCAAGAGACCCAGTACTTC; CDR3: CASSQGTSVDQETQYF
J: TRBJ2-1; D: NA; size: NA; V: TRBV20-1; DNA: TGCAGTGCTCCCATCCGCCAAGGCAATGAGCAGTTCTTC; CDR3: CSAPIRQGNEQFF
J: TRBJ2-5; D: NA; size: NA; V: TRBV18; DNA: TGTGCCAGCTCACCTACCAGGGGAGGGGAGACCCAGTACTTC; CDR3: CASSPTRGGETQYF
J: TRBJ2-5; D: NA; size: NA; V: TRBV29-1; DNA: TGCAGCGTTGAAATGTTAAAGACCCAGTACTTC; CDR3: CSVEMLKTQYF
J: TRBJ1-2; D: TRBD1; size: few; V: TRBV29-1; DNA: TGCAGCGGCACCGAGGGGACAGGAGGTGGCTACACCTTC; CDR3: CSGTEGTGGGYTF
J: TRBJ2-4; D: NA; size: NA; V: TRBV6-1; DNA: TGTGCCAGCAGTGATGGGGCTTTAGCCAAAAACATTCAGTACTTC; CDR3: CASSDGALAKNIQYF
J: TRBJ1-2; D: TRBD1; size: few; V: TRBV5-1; DNA: TGCGCCAGCAGCTTGGGGACAGGGTTCAACTATGGCTACACCTTC; CDR3: CASSLGTGFNYGYTF
J: TRBJ2-2; D: TRBD1; size: NA; V: TRBV29-1; DNA: TGCAGCGCCCCTGACAGGGAAGTCACCGGGGAGCTGTTTTTT; CDR3: CSAPDREVTGELFF
J: TRBJ2-1; D: NA; size: few; V: TRBV4-1; DNA: TGCGCCAGCAGCCCCAGTTCTATCAATGAGCAGTTCTTC; CDR3: CASSPSSINEQFF
J: TRBJ1-1; D: NA; size: NA; V: TRBV29-1; DNA: TGCAGCGTCGTGAGAGTGGGATACACTGAAGCTTTCTTT; CDR3: CSVVRVGYTEAFF
J: TRBJ2-5; D: NA; size: few; V: TRBV7-9; DNA: TGTGCCAGCAGCTTATTAGTGACGGAGACCCAGTACTTC; CDR3: CASSLLVTETQYF
J: TRBJ2-5; D: NA; size: NA; V: TRBV20-1; DNA: TGCAGTGCTAGAGGACTAGTGTCGGTAGGGGAGACCCAGTACTTC; CDR3: CSARGLVSVGETQYF
J: TRBJ1-1; D: NA; size: few; V: TRBV3-1; DNA: TGTGCCAGCAGCCAAGAACGTTACAATGAAGCTTTCTTT; CDR3: CASSQERYNEAFF
J: TRBJ2-2; D: NA; size: NA; V: TRBV7-9; DNA: TGTGCCAGCAATATTCCGGGGGAGCTGTTTTTT; CDR3: CASNIPGELFF
J: TRBJ2-7; D: NA; size: NA; V: TRBV10-3; DNA: TGTGCCATCAGTGATGGCTCCTTAGACGAGCAGTACTTC; CDR3: CAISDGSLDEQYF
J: TRBJ2-2; D: NA; size: NA; V: TRBV28; DNA: TGTGCCAGCAGTGGGGGGAGTTCGTACACCGGGGAGCTGTTTTTT; CDR3: CASSGGSSYTGELFF
J: TRBJ2-1; D: TRBD2; size: few; V: TRBV7-2; DNA: TGTGCCAGCAGCTTACATAGCGGGAGCTATGAGCAGTTCTTC; CDR3: CASSLHSGSYEQFF
J: TRBJ2-1; D: TRBD2; size: once; V: TRBV10-3; DNA: TGTGTCATCAGCCTAGCGGGCTCCCACAATGAGCAGTTCTTC; CDR3: CVISLAGSHNEQFF
J: TRBJ1-5; D: NA; size: few; V: TRBV2; DNA: TGTGCCAGCGCCGGGGGGGAGCATCAGCCCCAGCATTTT; CDR3: CASAGGEHQPQHF
J: TRBJ2-1; D: TRBD2; size: NA; V: TRBV20-1; DNA: TGCAGTGCTAGAAGGGTTAGCGGGGGGGCATGGGAGCAGTTCTTC; CDR3: CSARRVSGGAWEQFF
J: TRBJ2-3; D: NA; size: few; V: TRBV6-2/TRBV6-3; DNA: TGTGCCAGCAGGGCCCACGACTCTAGGGATACGCAGTATTTT; CDR3: CASRAHDSRDTQYF
J: TRBJ2-5; D: TRBD2; size: NA; V: TRBV10-1; DNA: TGCGCCAGCAGTGAAAAGCGGGAGGGCATGGAGACCCAGTACTTC; CDR3: CASSEKREGMETQYF
J: TRBJ1-2; D: NA; size: few; V: TRBV3-1; DNA: TGTGCCAGCAGCCAGTCCTGGGCATATGGCTACACCTTC; CDR3: CASSQSWAYGYTF
J: TRBJ2-6; D: NA; size: NA; V: TRBV29-1; DNA: TGCAGCGTTGGAGGGCTCCCTGGGGCCAACGTCCTGACTTTC; CDR3: CSVGGLPGANVLTF
J: TRBJ2-7; D: TRBD1; size: NA; V: TRBV11-2; DNA: TGTGCCAGCAGGTCGGGACAGTCCTACGAGCAGTACTTC; CDR3: CASRSGQSYEQYF
J: TRBJ1-5; D: NA; size: NA; V: TRBV29-1; DNA: TGCAGCGTTGCGTACAGTCAAAATCAGCCCCAGCATTTT; CDR3: CSVAYSQNQPQHF
J: TRBJ2-7; D: NA; size: NA; V: TRBV12-3/TRBV12-4; DNA: TGTGCCAGCAGCCCCCGGGGGTCCATTTTCTACGAGCAGTACTTC; CDR3: CASSPRGSIFYEQYF
J: TRBJ2-7; D: NA; size: NA; V: TRBV12-3/TRBV12-4; DNA: TGTGCCAGCAGAAATCAGGGAATTTCCGAGCAGTACTTC; CDR3: CASRNQGISEQYF
J: TRBJ2-5; D: NA; size: few; V: TRBV29-1; DNA: TGCAGCGTTGAGACAGTTATGTACCAAGAGACCCAGTACTTC; CDR3: CSVETVMYQETQYF
J: TRBJ2-5; D: NA; size: few; V: TRBV7-9; DNA: TGTGCCAGCAGCTTAGCAGCCTGGGGACAAGAGACCCAGTACTTC; CDR3: CASSLAAWGQETQYF
J: TRBJ2-4; D: NA; size: NA; V: TRBV7-2; DNA: TGTGCCAGCAGCTTACGATCTGGGGGTCTCGGAAACATTCAGTACTTC; CDR3: CASSLRSGGLGNIQYF
J: TRBJ2-2; D: TRBD1; size: NA; V: TRBV2; DNA: TGTGCCAGCAGTGAAGCGAAGGGACAGGGGACCGGGGAGCTGTTTTTT; CDR3: CASSEAKGQGTGELFF
J: TRBJ2-3; D: NA; size: NA; V: TRBV20-1; DNA: TGCAGTGCTAGAGATCTCCGGGAGAGCACAGATACGCAGTATTTT; CDR3: CSARDLRESTDTQYF
J: TRBJ1-4; D: NA; size: few; V: TRBV29-1; DNA: TGCAGCGTGGCTCGAAGTGCTGAAAAACTGTTTTTT; CDR3: CSVARSAEKLFF
J: TRBJ2-5; D: NA; size: few; V: TRBV20-1; DNA: TGCAGTGCTAGCCCTCGGGACGGACCCTTCGGGACCCAGTACTTC; CDR3: CSASPRDGPFGTQYF
J: TRBJ1-2; D: NA; size: few; V: TRBV29-1; DNA: TGCAGCGTTGAGGCGGCCAACTATGGCTACACCTTC; CDR3: CSVEAANYGYTF
J: TRBJ2-6; D: NA; size: few; V: TRBV10-3; DNA: TGTGCCATCAGTGAGGGGGGACACAGGTCTGGGGCCAACGTCCTGACTTTC; CDR3: CAISEGGHRSGANVLTF
J: TRBJ2-3; D: TRBD1; size: NA; V: TRBV10-3; DNA: TGTGCCATCAGTTCGCCGGGACAGACCCTCACAGATACGCAGTATTTT; CDR3: CAISSPGQTLTDTQYF
J: TRBJ1-2; D: NA; size: few; V: TRBV5-1; DNA: TGCGCCAGCAGCAAAAGCGGAGTCTATGGCTACACCTTC; CDR3: CASSKSGVYGYTF
J: TRBJ2-7; D: TRBD2; size: NA; V: TRBV9; DNA: TGTGCCAGCAGCGTAGAAGCGGGGAGGACCTACGAGCAGTACTTC; CDR3: CASSVEAGRTYEQYF
J: TRBJ2-1; D: TRBD1; size: NA; V: TRBV6-2/TRBV6-3; DNA: TGTGCCAGCAGTTACCTCCGGGACAGTGAGCAGTTCTTC; CDR3: CASSYLRDSEQFF
J: TRBJ2-5; D: NA; size: NA; V: TRBV13; DNA: TGTGCCAGCAGCCCCTACCTCCTGGGAGAGACCCAGTACTTC; CDR3: CASSPYLLGETQYF
J: TRBJ2-3; D: NA; size: NA; V: TRBV5-6; DNA: TGTGCCAGCAGCTTGGACCTCCGGGACGCAGATACGCAGTATTTT; CDR3: CASSLDLRDADTQYF